The source of this T cell receptor (beta chain) is a study of T cell responses to AZD1222 COVID-19 vaccine. Study conclusions and caveats: Sampling captured repertoires only after the peak T cell response.

The germline gives CDR1 SNHLY, CDR2 FYNNEI. The length of the CDR3 is 13 residues. V dropped 6 bases and J dropped 7 bases, with 12 bases sitting between them. Regarding this clone: The antigen is undetermined.

This table comes from immunoSEQ multiplex PCR, and its TCRdb copy is limited to in-frame clones, with some not included. The sample lists approximately 200,000 clones, approximately 94% occurring once. This sequence originates from an adult who received the AZD1222 COVID-19 vaccine. The sample here was peripheral blood, taken 28 days after the second AZD1222 dose. The chain employs TRBV2 and TRBJ1-4; D is uncertain. In DNA, the CDR3 is TGTGCCAGCAGCGACTCTCCCCTTGAAAAACTGTTTTTT. Its translation is CASSDSPLEKLFF.